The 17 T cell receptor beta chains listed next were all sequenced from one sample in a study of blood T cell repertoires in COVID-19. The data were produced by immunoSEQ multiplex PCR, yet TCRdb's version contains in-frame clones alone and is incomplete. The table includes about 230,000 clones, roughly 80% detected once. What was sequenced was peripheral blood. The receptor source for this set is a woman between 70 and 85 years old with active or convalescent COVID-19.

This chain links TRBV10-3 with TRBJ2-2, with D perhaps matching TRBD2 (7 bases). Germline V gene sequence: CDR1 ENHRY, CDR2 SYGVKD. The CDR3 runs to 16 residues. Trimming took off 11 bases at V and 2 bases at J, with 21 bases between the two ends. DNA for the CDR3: TGTGCCTGCGCCGGGGGCGGGAGCTCAAACACCGGGGAGCTGTTTTTT. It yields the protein CACAGGGSSNTGELFF.

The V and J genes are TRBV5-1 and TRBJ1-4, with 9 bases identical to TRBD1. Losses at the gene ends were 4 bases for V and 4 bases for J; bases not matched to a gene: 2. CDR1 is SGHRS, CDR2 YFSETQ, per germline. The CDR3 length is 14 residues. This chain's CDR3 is CASSVTGGNEKLFF. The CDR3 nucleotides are TGCGCCAGCAGCGTGACAGGGGGTAATGAAAAACTGTTTTTT.

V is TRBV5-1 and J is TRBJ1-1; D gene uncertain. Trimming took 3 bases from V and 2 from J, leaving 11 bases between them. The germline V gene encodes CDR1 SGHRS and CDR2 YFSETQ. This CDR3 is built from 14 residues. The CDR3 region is CASSSLRSNTEAFF. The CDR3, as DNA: TGCGCCAGCAGCTCTCTTCGGAGTAACACTGAAGCTTTCTTT.

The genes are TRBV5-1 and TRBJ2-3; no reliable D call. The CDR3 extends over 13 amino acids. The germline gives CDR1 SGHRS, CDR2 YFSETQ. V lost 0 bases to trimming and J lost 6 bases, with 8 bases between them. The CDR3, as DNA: TGCGCCAGCAGCTTGGCCTCCGGGGATACGCAGTATTTT. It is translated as CASSLASGDTQYF.

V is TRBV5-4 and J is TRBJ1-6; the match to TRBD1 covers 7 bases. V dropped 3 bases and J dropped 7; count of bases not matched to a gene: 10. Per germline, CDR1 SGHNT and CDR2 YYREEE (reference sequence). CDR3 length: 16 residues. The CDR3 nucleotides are TGTGCCAGCAGCTCACTCTCACAGGGGACCAATTCACCCCTCCACTTT. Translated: CASSSLSQGTNSPLHF.

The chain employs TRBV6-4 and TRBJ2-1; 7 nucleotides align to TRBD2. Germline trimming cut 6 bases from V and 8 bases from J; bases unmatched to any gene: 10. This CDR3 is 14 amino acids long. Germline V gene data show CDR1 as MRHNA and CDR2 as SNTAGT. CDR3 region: CASRSLTSFDEQFF. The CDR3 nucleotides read TGTGCCAGCAGATCGCTGACTAGCTTCGATGAGCAGTTCTTC.

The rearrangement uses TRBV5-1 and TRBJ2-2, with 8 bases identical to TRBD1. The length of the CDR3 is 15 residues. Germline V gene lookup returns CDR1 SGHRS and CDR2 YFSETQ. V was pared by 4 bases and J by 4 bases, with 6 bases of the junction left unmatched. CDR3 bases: TGCGCCAGCAGCCAAGGACAGGGCGGCACCGGGGAGCTGTTTTTT. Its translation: CASSQGQGGTGELFF.

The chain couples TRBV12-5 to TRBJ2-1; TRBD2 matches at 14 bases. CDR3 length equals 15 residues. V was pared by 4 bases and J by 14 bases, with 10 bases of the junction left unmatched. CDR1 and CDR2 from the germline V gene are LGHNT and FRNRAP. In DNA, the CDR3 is TGTGCTAGTGGTTCCGGACTAGCGGGGGGTCCAGGGGAGTTCTTC. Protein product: CASGSGLAGGPGEFF.

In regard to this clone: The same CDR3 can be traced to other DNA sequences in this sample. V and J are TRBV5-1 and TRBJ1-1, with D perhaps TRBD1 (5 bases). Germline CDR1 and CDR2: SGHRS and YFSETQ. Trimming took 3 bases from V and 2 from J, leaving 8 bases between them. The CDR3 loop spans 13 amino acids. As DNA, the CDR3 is TGCGCCAGCAGCTCCACAGGTAACACTGAAGCTTTCTTT. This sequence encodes CASSSTGNTEAFF.

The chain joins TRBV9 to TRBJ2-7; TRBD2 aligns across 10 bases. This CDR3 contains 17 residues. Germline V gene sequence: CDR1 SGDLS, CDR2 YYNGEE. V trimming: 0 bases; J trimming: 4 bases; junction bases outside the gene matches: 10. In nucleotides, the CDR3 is TGTGCCAGCAGCGTAGGTTGGGCTAGCGGGAGTTTTTACGAGCAGTACTTC. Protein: CASSVGWASGSFYEQYF.

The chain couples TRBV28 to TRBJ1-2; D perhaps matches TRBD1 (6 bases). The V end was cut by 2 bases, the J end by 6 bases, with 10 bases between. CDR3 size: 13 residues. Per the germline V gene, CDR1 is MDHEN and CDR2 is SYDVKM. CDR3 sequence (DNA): TGTGCCAGCAGTTTACCAGGGACAAATGGCTACACCTTC. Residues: CASSLPGTNGYTF.

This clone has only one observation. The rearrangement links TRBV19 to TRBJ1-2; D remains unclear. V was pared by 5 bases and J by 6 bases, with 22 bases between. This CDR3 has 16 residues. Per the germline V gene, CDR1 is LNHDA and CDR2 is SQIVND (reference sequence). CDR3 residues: CASSVQGGQAANGYTF. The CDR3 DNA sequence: TGTGCCAGTAGTGTCCAAGGAGGGCAGGCGGCAAATGGCTACACCTTC.

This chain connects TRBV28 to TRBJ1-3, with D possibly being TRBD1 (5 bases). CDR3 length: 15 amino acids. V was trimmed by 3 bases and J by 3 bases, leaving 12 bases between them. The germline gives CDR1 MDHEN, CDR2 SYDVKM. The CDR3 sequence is CASSLDGAGGNTIYF. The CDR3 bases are TGTGCCAGCAGTTTGGATGGGGCTGGTGGAAACACCATATATTTT.

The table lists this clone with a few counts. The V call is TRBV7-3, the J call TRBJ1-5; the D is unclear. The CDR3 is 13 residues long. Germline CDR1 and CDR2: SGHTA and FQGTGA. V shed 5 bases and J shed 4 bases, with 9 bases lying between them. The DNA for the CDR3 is TGTGCCAGCAGCCGCGGAGGGAATCAGCCCCAGCATTTT. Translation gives CASSRGGNQPQHF.

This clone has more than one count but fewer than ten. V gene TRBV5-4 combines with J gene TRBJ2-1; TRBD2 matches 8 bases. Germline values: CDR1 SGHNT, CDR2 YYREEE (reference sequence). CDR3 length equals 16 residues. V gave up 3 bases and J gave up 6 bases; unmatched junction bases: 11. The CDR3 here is CASSSDSGIRFNEQFF. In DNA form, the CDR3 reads TGTGCCAGCAGCTCGGATAGCGGGATCCGCTTCAATGAGCAGTTCTTC.

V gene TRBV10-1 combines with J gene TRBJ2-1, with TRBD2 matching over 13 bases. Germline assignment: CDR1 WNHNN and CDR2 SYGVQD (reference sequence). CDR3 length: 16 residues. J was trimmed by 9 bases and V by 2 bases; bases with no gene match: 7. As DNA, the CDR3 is TGCGCCAGCAGTGAGCCACTAGCGGGAGGGCCGAGTGAGCAGTTCTTC. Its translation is CASSEPLAGGPSEQFF.

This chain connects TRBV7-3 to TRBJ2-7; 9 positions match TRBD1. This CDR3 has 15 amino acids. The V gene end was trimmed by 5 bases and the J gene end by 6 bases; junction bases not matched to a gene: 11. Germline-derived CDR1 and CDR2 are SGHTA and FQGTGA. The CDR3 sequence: CASSRTTDRGGEQYF. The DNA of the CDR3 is TGTGCCAGCAGCCGTACTACGGACAGGGGCGGCGAGCAGTACTTC.